The sequence of this TCR beta chain was determined in a study of blood T cell repertoires in COVID-19. Germline trimming cut 6 bases from V and 3 bases from J; bases unmatched to any gene: 5. The CDR3 contains 14 residues. Germline V gene data show CDR1 as MNHEY and CDR2 as SVGEGT. Seattle cases were enrolled at active infection and followed longitudinally. Profiled with immunoSEQ multiplex PCR; TCRdb holds only in-frame clones, not every one. The sample contains about 200,000 clones, 65% to 90% of which appear only once. This chain uses TRBV6-2 or TRBV6-3 with TRBJ2-3; 8 nucleotides agree with TRBD1. Sequenced: peripheral blood. The sequence was obtained from a woman between 65 and 79 years old with COVID-19, enrolled during active disease. The CDR3 protein is CASSQGAQTDTQYF. CDR3 coding DNA: TGTGCCAGCAGCCAGGGGGCTCAAACAGATACGCAGTATTTT.